This record concerns one T cell receptor (beta chain) sequence. Sequencing used immunoSEQ multiplex PCR; TCRdb keeps in-frame clones, though not all of them. The sample comprises more than 120,000 clones, about 90% of which are singletons, and less than 9.5% rests with the top ten. These data are taken from a study of T cell responses to AZD1222 COVID-19 vaccine. Germline V gives CDR1 LNHDA, CDR2 SQIVND (reference sequence). This CDR3 has 15 amino acids. V dropped 3 bases and J dropped 3 bases, with 15 bases sitting between them. This clonotype was obtained from an adult who received the AZD1222 COVID-19 vaccine. The rearrangement uses TRBV19 and TRBJ2-7; D is ambiguous. The sequenced sample was peripheral blood, obtained 28 days after the second AZD1222 dose. CDR3 protein: CASSMSWGVDYEQYV. CDR3 DNA sequence: TGTGCCAGTAGTATGAGCTGGGGTGTAGACTACGAGCAGTACGTC.